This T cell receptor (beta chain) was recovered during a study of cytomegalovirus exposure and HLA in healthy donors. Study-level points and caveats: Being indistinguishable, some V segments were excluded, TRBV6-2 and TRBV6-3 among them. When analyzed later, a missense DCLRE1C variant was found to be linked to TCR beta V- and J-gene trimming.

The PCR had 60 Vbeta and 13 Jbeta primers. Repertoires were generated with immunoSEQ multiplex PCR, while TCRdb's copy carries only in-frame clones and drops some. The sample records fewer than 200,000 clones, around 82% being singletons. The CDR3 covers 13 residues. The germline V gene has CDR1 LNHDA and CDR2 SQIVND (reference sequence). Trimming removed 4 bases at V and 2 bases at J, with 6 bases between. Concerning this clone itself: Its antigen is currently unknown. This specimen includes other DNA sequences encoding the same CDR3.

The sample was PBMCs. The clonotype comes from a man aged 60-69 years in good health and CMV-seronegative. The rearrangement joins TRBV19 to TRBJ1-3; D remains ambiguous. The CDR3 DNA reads TGTGCCAGTAGTAGGGGAGCTGGAAACACCATATATTTT. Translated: CASSRGAGNTIYF. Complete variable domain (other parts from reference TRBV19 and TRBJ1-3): DGGITQSPKYLFRKEGQNVTLSCEQNLNHDAMYWYRQDPGQGLRLIYYSQIVNDFQKGDIAEGYSVSREKKESFPLTVTSAQKNPTAFYLCASSRGAGNTIYFGEGSWLTVV.